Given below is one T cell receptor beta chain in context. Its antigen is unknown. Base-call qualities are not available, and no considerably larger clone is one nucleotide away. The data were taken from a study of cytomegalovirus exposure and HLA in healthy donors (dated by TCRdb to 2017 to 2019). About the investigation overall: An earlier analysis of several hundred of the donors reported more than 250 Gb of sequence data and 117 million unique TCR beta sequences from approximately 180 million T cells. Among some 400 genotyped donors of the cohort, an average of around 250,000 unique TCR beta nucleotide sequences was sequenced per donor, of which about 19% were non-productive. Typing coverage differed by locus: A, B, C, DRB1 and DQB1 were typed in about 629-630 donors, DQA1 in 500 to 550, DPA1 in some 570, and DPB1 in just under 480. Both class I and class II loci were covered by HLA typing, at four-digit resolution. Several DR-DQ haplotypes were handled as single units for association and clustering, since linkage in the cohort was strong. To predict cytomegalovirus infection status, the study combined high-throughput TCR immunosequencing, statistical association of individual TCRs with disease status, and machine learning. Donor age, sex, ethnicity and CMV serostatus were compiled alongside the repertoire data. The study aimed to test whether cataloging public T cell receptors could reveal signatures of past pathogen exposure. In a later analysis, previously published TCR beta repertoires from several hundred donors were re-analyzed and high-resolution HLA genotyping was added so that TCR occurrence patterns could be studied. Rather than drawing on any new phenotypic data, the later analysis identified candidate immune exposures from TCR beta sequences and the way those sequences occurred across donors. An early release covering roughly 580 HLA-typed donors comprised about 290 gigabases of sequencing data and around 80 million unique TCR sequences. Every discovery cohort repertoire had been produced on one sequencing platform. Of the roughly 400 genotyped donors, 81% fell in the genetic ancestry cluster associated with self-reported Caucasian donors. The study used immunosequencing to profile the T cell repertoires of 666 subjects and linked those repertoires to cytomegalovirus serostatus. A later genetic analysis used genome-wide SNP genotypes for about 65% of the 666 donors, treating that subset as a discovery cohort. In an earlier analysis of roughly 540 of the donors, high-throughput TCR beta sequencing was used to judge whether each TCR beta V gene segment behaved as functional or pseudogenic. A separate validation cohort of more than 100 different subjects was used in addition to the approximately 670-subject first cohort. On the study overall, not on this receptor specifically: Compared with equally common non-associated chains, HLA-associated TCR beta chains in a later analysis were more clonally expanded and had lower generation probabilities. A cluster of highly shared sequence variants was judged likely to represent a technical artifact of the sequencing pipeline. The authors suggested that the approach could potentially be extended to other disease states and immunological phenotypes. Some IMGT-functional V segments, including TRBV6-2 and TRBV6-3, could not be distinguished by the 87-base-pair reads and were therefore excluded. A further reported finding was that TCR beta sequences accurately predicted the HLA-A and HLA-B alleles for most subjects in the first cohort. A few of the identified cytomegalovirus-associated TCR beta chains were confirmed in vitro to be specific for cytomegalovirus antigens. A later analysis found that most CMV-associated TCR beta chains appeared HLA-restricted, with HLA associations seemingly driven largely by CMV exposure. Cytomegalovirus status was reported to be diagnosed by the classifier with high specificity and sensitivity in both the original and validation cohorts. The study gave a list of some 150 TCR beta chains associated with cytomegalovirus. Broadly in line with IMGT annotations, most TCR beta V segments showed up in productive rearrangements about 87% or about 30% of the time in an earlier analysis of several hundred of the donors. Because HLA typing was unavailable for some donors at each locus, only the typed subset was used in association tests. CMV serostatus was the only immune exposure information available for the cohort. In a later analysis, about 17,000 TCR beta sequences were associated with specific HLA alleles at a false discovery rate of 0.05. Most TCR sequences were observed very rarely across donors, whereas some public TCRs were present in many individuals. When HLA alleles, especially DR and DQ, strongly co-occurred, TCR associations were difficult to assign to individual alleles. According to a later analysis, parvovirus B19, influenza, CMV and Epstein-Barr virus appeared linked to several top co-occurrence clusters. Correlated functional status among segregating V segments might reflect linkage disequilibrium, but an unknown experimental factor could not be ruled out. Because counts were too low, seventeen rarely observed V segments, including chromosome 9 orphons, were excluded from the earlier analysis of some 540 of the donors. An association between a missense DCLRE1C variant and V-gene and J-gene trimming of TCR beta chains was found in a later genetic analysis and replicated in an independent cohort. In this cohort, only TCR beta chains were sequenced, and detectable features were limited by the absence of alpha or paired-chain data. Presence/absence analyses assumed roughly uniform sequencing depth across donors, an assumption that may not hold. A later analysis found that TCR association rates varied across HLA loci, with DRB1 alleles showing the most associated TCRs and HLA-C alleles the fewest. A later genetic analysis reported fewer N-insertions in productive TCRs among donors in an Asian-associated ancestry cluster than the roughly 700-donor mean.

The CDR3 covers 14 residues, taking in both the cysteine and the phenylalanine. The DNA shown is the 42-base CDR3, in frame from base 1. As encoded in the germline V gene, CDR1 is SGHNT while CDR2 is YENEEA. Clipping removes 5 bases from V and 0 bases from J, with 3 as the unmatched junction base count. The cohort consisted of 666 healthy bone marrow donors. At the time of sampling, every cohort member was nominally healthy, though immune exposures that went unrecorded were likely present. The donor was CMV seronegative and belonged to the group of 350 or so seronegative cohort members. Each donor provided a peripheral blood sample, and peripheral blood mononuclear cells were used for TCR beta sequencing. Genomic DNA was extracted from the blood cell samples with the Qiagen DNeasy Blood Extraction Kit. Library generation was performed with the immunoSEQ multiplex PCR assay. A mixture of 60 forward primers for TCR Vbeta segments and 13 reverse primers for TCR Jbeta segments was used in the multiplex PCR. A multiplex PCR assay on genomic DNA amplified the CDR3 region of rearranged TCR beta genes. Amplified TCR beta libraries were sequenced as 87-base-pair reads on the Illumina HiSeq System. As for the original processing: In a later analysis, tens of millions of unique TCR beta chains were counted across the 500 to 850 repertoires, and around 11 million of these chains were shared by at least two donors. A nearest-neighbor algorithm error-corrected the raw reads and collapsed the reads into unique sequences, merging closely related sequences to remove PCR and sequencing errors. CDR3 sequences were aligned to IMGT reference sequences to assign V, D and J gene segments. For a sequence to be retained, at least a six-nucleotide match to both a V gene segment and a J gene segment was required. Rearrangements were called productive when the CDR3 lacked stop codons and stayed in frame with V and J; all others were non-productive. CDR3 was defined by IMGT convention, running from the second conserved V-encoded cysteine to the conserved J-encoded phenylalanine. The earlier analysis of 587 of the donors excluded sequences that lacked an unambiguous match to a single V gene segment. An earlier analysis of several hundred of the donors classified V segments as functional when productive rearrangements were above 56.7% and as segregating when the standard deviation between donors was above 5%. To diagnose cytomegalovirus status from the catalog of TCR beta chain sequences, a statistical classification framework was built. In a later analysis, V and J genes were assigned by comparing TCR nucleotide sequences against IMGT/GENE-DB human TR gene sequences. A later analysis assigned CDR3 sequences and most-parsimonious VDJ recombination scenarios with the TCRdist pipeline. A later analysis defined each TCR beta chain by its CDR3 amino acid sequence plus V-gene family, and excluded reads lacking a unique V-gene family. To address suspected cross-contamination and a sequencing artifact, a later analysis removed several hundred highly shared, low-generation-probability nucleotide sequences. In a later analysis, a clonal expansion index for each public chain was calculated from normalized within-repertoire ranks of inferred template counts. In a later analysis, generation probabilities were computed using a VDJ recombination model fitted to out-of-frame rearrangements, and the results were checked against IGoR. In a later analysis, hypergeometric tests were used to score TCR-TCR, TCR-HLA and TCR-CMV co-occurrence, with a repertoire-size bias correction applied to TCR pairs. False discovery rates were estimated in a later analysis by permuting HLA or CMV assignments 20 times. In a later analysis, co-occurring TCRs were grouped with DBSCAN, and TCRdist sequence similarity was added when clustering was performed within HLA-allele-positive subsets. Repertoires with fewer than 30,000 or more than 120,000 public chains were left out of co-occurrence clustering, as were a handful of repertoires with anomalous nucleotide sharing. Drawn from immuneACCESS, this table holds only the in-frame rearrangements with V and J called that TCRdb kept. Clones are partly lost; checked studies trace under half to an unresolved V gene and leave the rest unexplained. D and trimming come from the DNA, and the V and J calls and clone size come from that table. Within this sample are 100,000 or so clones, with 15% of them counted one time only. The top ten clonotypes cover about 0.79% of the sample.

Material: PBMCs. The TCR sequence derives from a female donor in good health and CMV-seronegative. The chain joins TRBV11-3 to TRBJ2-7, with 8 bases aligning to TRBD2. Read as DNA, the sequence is TGTGCCAGCAGCCCGGGGGGGGACTCCTACGAGCAGTACTTC. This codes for CASSPGGDSYEQYF.